This T cell receptor beta chain was obtained from a study of beta chain features in type 1 diabetes. Study as a whole: Roughly 110,000,000 sorted cells were examined across all samples. Study-wide results and limits: Among all four CD4+ subsets, Type 1 diabetes patients had TCRB CDR3s that were moderately but significantly shorter. The similarity of naive, central memory and Treg TCRB repertoires appeared greater among patients than among healthy donors. In patients and controls equally, PCR might favor templates that are shorter.

As concerns this clone: Its antigen is not known.

The CDR3 loop spans 14 amino acids. Trimming left V 7 bases short and J 4 bases short, with 14 bases between. Germline V gene sequence: CDR1 PRHDT, CDR2 FYEKMQ (reference sequence). The entirety of the isolated RNA underwent reverse transcription, so expressed TCRB transcripts were sequenced. The data were produced by immunoSEQ multiplex PCR, yet TCRdb's version contains in-frame clones alone and is incomplete. The sample comprises around 250,000 clones, roughly an eighth of which are singletons, and about 0.016% rests with the top ten. This TCR was recovered from a man aged 30 to 45 with type 1 diabetes. Sequenced input: naive CD4+ T cells from blood. V gene TRBV13 combines with J gene TRBJ2-1; possible D gene TRBD2, 6 bases. This CDR3 is CASIRRDGYNEQFF. The CDR3 bases are TGTGCCAGCATACGGCGGGACGGGTACAATGAGCAGTTCTTC.